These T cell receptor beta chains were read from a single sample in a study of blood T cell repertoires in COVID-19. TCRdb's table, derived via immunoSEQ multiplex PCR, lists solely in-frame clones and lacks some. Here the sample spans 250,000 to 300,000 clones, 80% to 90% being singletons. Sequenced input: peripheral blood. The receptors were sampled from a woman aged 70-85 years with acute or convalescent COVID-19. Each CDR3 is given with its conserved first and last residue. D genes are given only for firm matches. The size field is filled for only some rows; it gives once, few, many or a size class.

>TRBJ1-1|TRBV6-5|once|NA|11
TGTGCCAGCAGTACCGGTTTTGAAGCTTTCTTT
CASSTGFEAFF
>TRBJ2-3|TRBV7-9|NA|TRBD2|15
TGTGCCAGCAGCTTAGGATCTAGCGGGGCCTCTACGCAGTATTTT
CASSLGSSGASTQYF
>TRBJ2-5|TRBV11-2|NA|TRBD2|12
TGTGCCAGCAGCTTAGGGGAGGGGACCCAGTACTTC
CASSLGEGTQYF
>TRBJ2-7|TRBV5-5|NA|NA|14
TGTGCCAGCAGCACTGAGGGCAGTGTGGGGGAGCAGTACTTC
CASSTEGSVGEQYF
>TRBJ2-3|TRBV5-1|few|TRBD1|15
TGCGCCAGCAGCACGACAGGGAATGATCGAGATACGCAGTATTTT
CASSTTGNDRDTQYF
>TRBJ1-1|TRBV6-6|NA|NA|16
TGTGCCAGCAGTTACTCGATGGCAGGCGGGGGAGCTGAAGCTTTCTTT
CASSYSMAGGGAEAFF
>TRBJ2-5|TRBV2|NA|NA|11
TGTGCCAGCACGCGCGGAGAGACCCAGTACTTC
CASTRGETQYF
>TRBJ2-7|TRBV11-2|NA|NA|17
TGTGCCAGCAGCTTCTCGACAGGAGCGGTCCCCTCCTACGAGCAGTACTTC
CASSFSTGAVPSYEQYF
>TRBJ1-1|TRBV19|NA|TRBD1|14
TGTGCCAGTAGTAGGGGACAGGTGGGCACTGAAGCTTTCTTT
CASSRGQVGTEAFF
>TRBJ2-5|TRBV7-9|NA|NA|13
TGTGCCAGCAGCATCCGGGAGCTAGAGACCCAGTACTTC
CASSIRELETQYF
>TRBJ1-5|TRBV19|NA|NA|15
TGTGCCAGTAATTCCTGGCAGGGGCACCATCAGCCCCAGCATTTT
CASNSWQGHHQPQHF
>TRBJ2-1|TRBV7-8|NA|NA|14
TGTGCCAGCAGCTTAGGGGGGGTTGTCAATGAGCAGTTCTTC
CASSLGGVVNEQFF
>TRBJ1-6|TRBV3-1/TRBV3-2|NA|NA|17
TGTGCCAGCAGCCAAGATATTTGGCGGGAACCAAGGTCACCCCTCCACTTT
CASSQDIWREPRSPLHF
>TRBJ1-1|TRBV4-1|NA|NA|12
TGCGCCAGCAGCCATCTAGGGGCAGAAGCTTTCTTT
CASSHLGAEAFF
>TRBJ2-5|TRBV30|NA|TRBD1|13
TGTGCCCTTGAGAGGGGGCCTTTAGAGACCCAGTACTTC
CALERGPLETQYF
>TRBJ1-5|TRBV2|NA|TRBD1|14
TGTGCCAGCAGACTCCAACAGGGGCCTCAGCCCCAGCATTTT
CASRLQQGPQPQHF
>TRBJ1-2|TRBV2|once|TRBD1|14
TGTGCCAGCAGAGCAGGAGACAGGGTCAGGGGCTACACCTTC
CASRAGDRVRGYTF
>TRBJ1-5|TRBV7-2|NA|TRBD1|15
TGTGCCAGCAGCTTGACAGGGGCTAGCAATCAGCCCCAGCATTTT
CASSLTGASNQPQHF
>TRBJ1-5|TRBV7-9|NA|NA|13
TGTGCCAGCAGCTCAGCCTTAAATCAGCCCCAGCATTTT
CASSSALNQPQHF
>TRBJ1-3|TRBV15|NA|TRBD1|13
TGTGCCACCAGCTCATCACAGGGGAACACCATATATTTT
CATSSSQGNTIYF
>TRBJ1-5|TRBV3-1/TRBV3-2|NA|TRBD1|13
TGTGCCAGCAGCCCCAGGGGGGTTGCAGCCCAGCATTTT
CASSPRGVAAQHF
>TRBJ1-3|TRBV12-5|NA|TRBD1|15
TGTGCTAGTGGTTTGGTCAGGGGGCGAGGAAACACCATATATTTT
CASGLVRGRGNTIYF
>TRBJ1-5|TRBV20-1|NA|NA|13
TGCAGTGCTAGTTGGGCCCCCAATCAGCCCCAGCATTTT
CSASWAPNQPQHF
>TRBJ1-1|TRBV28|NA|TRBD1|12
TGTGCCAGCAAGGGACAGGGGGCCGAAGCTTTCTTT
CASKGQGAEAFF
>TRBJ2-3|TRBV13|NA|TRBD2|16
TGTGCCAGCAGCCCTACCGAGGGACTAGTAATCGGTACGCAGTATTTT
CASSPTEGLVIGTQYF
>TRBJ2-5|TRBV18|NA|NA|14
TGTGCCAGCTCACCAAACAGGGTTATTGAGACCCAGTACTTC
CASSPNRVIETQYF
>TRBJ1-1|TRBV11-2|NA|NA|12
TGTGCCAGCAGCCCGACAGGCCCTGAAGCTTTCTTT
CASSPTGPEAFF
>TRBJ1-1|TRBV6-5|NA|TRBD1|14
TGTGCCAGCAGCCTTACTGACAGGGACACTGAAGCTTTCTTT
CASSLTDRDTEAFF
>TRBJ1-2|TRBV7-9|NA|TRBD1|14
TGTGCCAGCAGCCCGACAGGGGTCGACTATGGCTACACCTTC
CASSPTGVDYGYTF
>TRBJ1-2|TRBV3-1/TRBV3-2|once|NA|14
TGTGCCAGCAGCCCCACTGGGCTGGGGAGGGGCTACACCTTC
CASSPTGLGRGYTF
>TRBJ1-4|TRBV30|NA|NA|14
TGTGCCTGGAACATCGACGAAAGGGGTGAAAAACTGTTTTTT
CAWNIDERGEKLFF
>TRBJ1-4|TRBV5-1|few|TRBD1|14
TGCGCCAGCAGGGAAGGGACAGGGAATGAAAAACTGTTTTTT
CASREGTGNEKLFF
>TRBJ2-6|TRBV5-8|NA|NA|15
TGTGCCAGCAGCCACGGGACATACGGGGCCAACGTCCTGACTTTC
CASSHGTYGANVLTF
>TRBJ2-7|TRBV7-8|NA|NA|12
TGTGCCAGCAGCTTACAGTTTTACGAGCAGTACTTC
CASSLQFYEQYF
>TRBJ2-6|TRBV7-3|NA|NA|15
TGTGCCAGCAGCTTGAGGGAGGCTGGGGCCAACGTCCTGACTTTC
CASSLREAGANVLTF
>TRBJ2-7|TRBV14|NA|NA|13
TGTGCCAGCAGCCAAGTCAAGCCCCACGAGCAGTACTTC
CASSQVKPHEQYF
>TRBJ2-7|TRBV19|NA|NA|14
TGTGCCAGTAGTATAGAAACGGGTACGGGACACATATACTTC
CASSIETGTGHIYF
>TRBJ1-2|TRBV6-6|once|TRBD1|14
TGTGCCAGCAGTACGGGGACAGCTAACTATGGCTACACCTTC
CASSTGTANYGYTF
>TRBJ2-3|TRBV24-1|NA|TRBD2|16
TGTGCCACCAGTAGGAAAGCGGGGGGACCCACAGATACGCAGTATTTT
CATSRKAGGPTDTQYF
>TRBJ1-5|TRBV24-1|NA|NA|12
TGTGCCACCAGTGATTTGAGGGGGGGATGGCATTTT
CATSDLRGGWHF
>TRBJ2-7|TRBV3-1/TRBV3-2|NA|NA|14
TGTGCCAGCAGCCCCTCTGAAGAGGTGTACGAGCAGTACTTC
CASSPSEEVYEQYF
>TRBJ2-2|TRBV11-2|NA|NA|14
TGTGCCAGCAGCTTAGCAGGGTTCACCGGGGAGCTGTTTTTT
CASSLAGFTGELFF
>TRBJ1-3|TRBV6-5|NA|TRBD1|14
TGTGCCAGCAGTCGACAGGGCTCTGGAAACACCATATATTTT
CASSRQGSGNTIYF
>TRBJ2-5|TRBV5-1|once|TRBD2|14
TGCGCCAGCAGCTTGGAGGCTAGCGGGAGCGTAAAGAACTTC
CASSLEASGSVKNF
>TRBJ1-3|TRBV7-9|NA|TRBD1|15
TGTGCCAGCAGCTTTGGGACAGTCTCTGGAAACACCATATATTTT
CASSFGTVSGNTIYF
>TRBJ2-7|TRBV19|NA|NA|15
TGTGCCAGTAGTATAGCGTCCGGGGCGGGGGCCGAGCAGTACTTC
CASSIASGAGAEQYF
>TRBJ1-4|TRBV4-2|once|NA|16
TGTGCCAGCAGCCAAGATCCCCTTGCAGCTAATGAAAAACTGTTTTTT
CASSQDPLAANEKLFF
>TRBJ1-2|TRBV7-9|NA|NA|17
TGTGCCAGCAGCTCGATCCGTTCCCGGGGGTCCAGCTATGGCTACACCTTC
CASSSIRSRGSSYGYTF
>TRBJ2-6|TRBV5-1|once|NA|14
TGCGCCAGCAGCTTGTACCAGGGGGCCAACGTCCTGACTTTC
CASSLYQGANVLTF
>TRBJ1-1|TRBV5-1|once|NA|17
TGCGCCAGCAGCCCCATTAACCACAAGGCAGGGAGGGTGAGAGCTTTCTTT
CASSPINHKAGRVRAFF
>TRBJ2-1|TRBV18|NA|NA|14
TGTGCCAGCTCACCTCGACAGGACTCCAATGAGCAGTTCTTC
CASSPRQDSNEQFF
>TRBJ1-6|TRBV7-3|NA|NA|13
TGTGCCAGCAGCTCATCCTCGGGTTCACCCCTCCACTTT
CASSSSSGSPLHF
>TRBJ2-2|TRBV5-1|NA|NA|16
TGCGCCAGCAGTTACCGGGGGGCCTCCCCCACCGGGGAGCTGTTTTTT
CASSYRGASPTGELFF
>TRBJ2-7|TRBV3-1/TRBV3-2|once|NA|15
TGTGCCAGCAGCCCGACTCCCAGCGGCGCCTACGAGCAGTACTTC
CASSPTPSGAYEQYF